Listed below are T cell receptor beta chains from one sample, sequenced in a study of T cell changes during pregnancy in multiple sclerosis. Sequencing was performed with immunoSEQ multiplex PCR; in TCRdb, only in-frame clones are kept and a portion is missing. The sample yields almost 50,000 clones, roughly nine tenths seen once. The input for sequencing was CD8+ T cells from peripheral blood mononuclear cells, taken after pregnancy. The origin of the receptors is a female donor with multiple sclerosis, enrolled in a pregnancy study. The CDR3 runs from the conserved cysteine through the conserved F or W. Each record gives: D gene, J gene, clone size, V gene, CDR3 DNA, CDR3 protein. A D gene is named only where the DNA matches it firmly. Clone size is shown for a subset of rows, as once, few, many or a class of expanded clone.

>TRBD2|TRBJ2-1|NA|TRBV6-5
TGTGCCAGCAGCTGGGGGGGGGAGCTAAACAATGAGCAGTTCTTC
CASSWGGELNNEQFF
>NA|TRBJ1-6|NA|TRBV7-9
TGTGCCAGCAGCTCAGGTCTTTCACCCCTCCACTTT
CASSSGLSPLHF
>NA|TRBJ1-5|NA|TRBV2
TGTGCCAGCACGCAGGCGCTCAATCAGCCCCAGCATTTT
CASTQALNQPQHF
>NA|TRBJ2-3|NA|TRBV14
TGTGCCAGCAGCCTCCCCGGGAACACAGATACGCAGTATTTT
CASSLPGNTDTQYF
>NA|TRBJ2-2|NA|TRBV5-6
TGTGCCAGCTCAGACCGGGGAGATTACACCGGGGAGCTGTTTTTT
CASSDRGDYTGELFF
>TRBD1|TRBJ1-5|NA|TRBV6-1
TGTGCCAGCAGTGACACCAGGGGGCCTCATAGCAATCAGCCCCAGCATTTT
CASSDTRGPHSNQPQHF
>TRBD2|TRBJ2-7|many|TRBV7-8
TGTGCCAGCAGCTTAGCGGCGCGGGGGGGATCCTACGAGCAGTACTTC
CASSLAARGGSYEQYF
>TRBD2|TRBJ2-3|NA|TRBV5-4
TGTGCCAGCAGCGACCCGGGACTAGCGGGCCCTCTGGGCACAGATACGCAGTATTTT
CASSDPGLAGPLGTDTQYF
>NA|TRBJ2-3|NA|TRBV6-5
TGTGCCAGCAGTTATGGGGCGGGGATTACAGATACGCAGTATTTT
CASSYGAGITDTQYF
>TRBD1|TRBJ1-1|once|TRBV7-9
TGTGCCAGCAGCTTTCCTAATCCGGGACAGGGAATGACGAACACTGAAGCTTTCTTT
CASSFPNPGQGMTNTEAFF
>TRBD1|TRBJ1-5|NA|TRBV4-1
TGCGCCAGCAGCTCCGGGACAGGGAACCAGCCCCAGCATTTT
CASSSGTGNQPQHF
>NA|TRBJ2-1|NA|TRBV4-1
TGCGCCAGCAGCCAAGTTGGACAGACGAATGAGCAGTTCTTC
CASSQVGQTNEQFF
>TRBD1|TRBJ2-1|NA|TRBV6-5
TGTGCCAGCAGTTACGCCGGGACAGGGGCCAATGAGCAGTTCTTC
CASSYAGTGANEQFF
>NA|TRBJ2-3|NA|TRBV5-1
TGCGCCAGCAGCTTGGTCGGGGGAAGCACAGATACGCAGTATTTT
CASSLVGGSTDTQYF
>TRBD1|TRBJ2-1|NA|TRBV14
TGTGCCAGCAGCCACTTGACAGGGCCCGATTTCAATGAGCAGTTCTTC
CASSHLTGPDFNEQFF
>NA|TRBJ2-1|NA|TRBV10-1
TGCGCCAGCAGCCCGGGAGCTGGGGTCTCCTACAATGAGCAGTTCTTC
CASSPGAGVSYNEQFF
>NA|TRBJ1-1|NA|TRBV28
TGTGCCAGCAGCCCTCGGACAGTGAACACTGAAGCTTTCTTT
CASSPRTVNTEAFF
>NA|TRBJ1-2|NA|TRBV19
TGTGCCAGTAGTCTTGCGGGGAGCGACTATGGCTACACCTTC
CASSLAGSDYGYTF
>NA|TRBJ1-1|NA|TRBV6-5
TGTGCCAGCAGTTTTAGGGAGGGGGACACTGAAGCTTTCTTT
CASSFREGDTEAFF
>NA|TRBJ2-7|NA|TRBV6-1
TGTGCCAGCCGACAATCCGGGACTGGATTCTACGAGCAGTACTTC
CASRQSGTGFYEQYF
>NA|TRBJ2-5|NA|TRBV7-8
TGTGCCAGCAACGAGTTTCAAGAGACCCAGTACTTC
CASNEFQETQYF
>NA|TRBJ1-2|NA|TRBV5-6
TGTGCCAGCAGCGCCTCAGTCGGGTGGCGTGGCTACACCTTC
CASSASVGWRGYTF
>NA|TRBJ2-6|NA|TRBV5-5
TGTGCCAGCAGCTTGGCGGGGGCTGGGGCCAACGTCCTGACTTTC
CASSLAGAGANVLTF
>TRBD1|TRBJ2-7|NA|TRBV7-2
TGTGCCAGCAGCATGGACAGGGGGTTCTCCTACGAGCAGTACTTC
CASSMDRGFSYEQYF
>NA|TRBJ1-1|once|TRBV15
TGTGCCACCAGCAGAGATAGGGGCACTGAAGCTTTCTTT
CATSRDRGTEAFF
>NA|TRBJ2-5|NA|TRBV7-7
TGTGCTAGCAGCTCCACCCCTAGTTATGGCGAGACCCAGTACTTC
CASSSTPSYGETQYF
>TRBD1|TRBJ1-3|NA|TRBV19
TGTGCCAGTAGTTGGACAGGCTCTGGAAACACCATATATTTT
CASSWTGSGNTIYF
>NA|TRBJ1-2|once|TRBV29-1
TGCAGCGTACGCGACCCCGGGAACTATGGCTACACCTTC
CSVRDPGNYGYTF
>TRBD1|TRBJ2-2|NA|TRBV10-2
TGCGCCAGTCTCCGCCCCCAACAGGGGGCCGGGGAGCTGTTTTTT
CASLRPQQGAGELFF
>NA|TRBJ2-7|NA|TRBV7-8
TGTGCCAGCAGCTTAGAGATTAGTACCCACGAGCAGTACTTC
CASSLEISTHEQYF
>NA|TRBJ1-2|NA|TRBV7-3
TGTGCCAGCAGCTTCTATCCCCCGGATGGCTACACCTTC
CASSFYPPDGYTF
>TRBD1|TRBJ2-7|NA|TRBV19
TGTGCCAGTAGTATATACGAGGGACAGAACGAGCAGTACTTC
CASSIYEGQNEQYF
>NA|TRBJ1-5|NA|TRBV6-5
TGTGCCAGCAGTTACGACGGGGTGGGTCAGCCCCAGCATTTT
CASSYDGVGQPQHF
>NA|TRBJ2-3|NA|TRBV9
TGTGCCAGCAGCCCAAACACAGATACGCAGTATTTT
CASSPNTDTQYF
>NA|TRBJ2-2|NA|TRBV13
TGTGCCAGCAGCCCCCGCGGCCTCACCACCGGGGAGCTGTTTTTT
CASSPRGLTTGELFF
>NA|TRBJ2-2|NA|TRBV10-3
TGTGCCATCAGTGCCTCCAGGGAGGCCGGGGAGCTGTTTTTT
CAISASREAGELFF
>NA|TRBJ2-1|NA|TRBV14
TGTGCCAGCAGCCAAGTAAGCGCTTACAATGAGCAGTTCTTC
CASSQVSAYNEQFF
>NA|TRBJ2-2|NA|TRBV9
TGTGCCAGCACAACAGGGCAGGCCGGGGAGCTGTTTTTT
CASTTGQAGELFF
>NA|TRBJ1-2|NA|TRBV6-5
TGTGCCAGCGCGGGGTCGACAAGACATGGCTACACCTTC
CASAGSTRHGYTF
>TRBD1|TRBJ1-1|NA|TRBV10-1
TGCGCCAGCAGTGAGGACCGGGACAGGGGTTTGGACACTGAAGCTTTCTTT
CASSEDRDRGLDTEAFF
>TRBD1|TRBJ2-2|NA|TRBV27
TGTGCCAGCAATCCGGGACAGGGGAGAACCGGGGAGCTGTTTTTT
CASNPGQGRTGELFF
>TRBD1|TRBJ1-5|once|TRBV2
TGTGCCAGCAGCTACAGGGGGCCTCCTAGCAATCAGCCCCAGCATTTT
CASSYRGPPSNQPQHF
>TRBD2|TRBJ2-3|NA|TRBV19
TGTGCCAGTAGTTTAGGACTAGCGGGGGTCACAGATACGCAGTATTTT
CASSLGLAGVTDTQYF
>NA|TRBJ2-2|NA|TRBV14
TGTGCCAGCAGCCAAGTCTCGGTTGCCGGGGAGCTGTTTTTT
CASSQVSVAGELFF
>TRBD1|TRBJ2-6|NA|TRBV2
TGTGCCAGCAGTGAAGCGACGACAGGGCCCTCTGGGGCCAACGTCCTGACTTTC
CASSEATTGPSGANVLTF
>NA|TRBJ2-3|NA|TRBV9
TGTGCCAGCAGCGGAGTCCCAGATACGCAGTATTTT
CASSGVPDTQYF
>NA|TRBJ1-2|NA|TRBV14
TGTGCCAGCAGCCCGTCGGACGGGAATCCCTATGGCTACACCTTC
CASSPSDGNPYGYTF
>NA|TRBJ1-6|NA|TRBV7-6
TGTGCCAGCAGCCCGAGGACAGACTATAATTCACCCCTCCACTTT
CASSPRTDYNSPLHF
>NA|TRBJ1-5|NA|TRBV6-1
TGTGCCACCCGATACGAGACAGGACAGCCCCAGCATTTT
CATRYETGQPQHF
>TRBD2|TRBJ2-7|once|TRBV27
TGTGCCAGCAGTTTATCGCGGGACTACCTCTACGAGCAGTACTTC
CASSLSRDYLYEQYF
>NA|TRBJ2-5|NA|TRBV2
TGTGCCAGCAAGAAGGAAGGGAAGGGGGGGTTTGAGACCCAGTACTTC
CASKKEGKGGFETQYF
>NA|TRBJ2-3|NA|TRBV6-1
TGTGCCAGCAGTGCTGGGCCAGCCCCGGATACGCAGTATTTT
CASSAGPAPDTQYF